One sample yielded the 18 T cell receptor beta chains listed below, sequenced in a study of blood T cell repertoires in COVID-19. This table comes from immunoSEQ multiplex PCR, and its TCRdb copy is limited to in-frame clones, with some not included. The profile shows around 240,000 clones, 70% to 85% of them singletons. Sequenced: peripheral blood. These receptors all come from a woman over 75 with acute or convalescent COVID-19.

A few counts support this clone. The chain employs TRBV6-6 and TRBJ1-1, with D possibly matching TRBD1 (5 bases). The CDR3 runs 13 residues. Trimming removed 2 bases from V and 2 bases from J, with 6 bases in between. CDR1 is MNHNY, CDR2 SVGAGI, per germline (reference sequence). The CDR3 reads CASSYDSNTEAFF. DNA for the CDR3: TGTGCCAGCAGTTACGACAGTAACACTGAAGCTTTCTTT.

The J gene is TRBJ1-5, the V gene TRBV3-1 (or the pseudogene TRBV3-2); D uncertain. In germline, CDR1 is LGHDT, CDR2 YNNKEL (reference sequence). The CDR3 contains 14 residues. V lost 0 bases to trimming and J lost 7 bases, with 10 bases between them. The chain's CDR3 is CASSQEAVGQPQHF. The CDR3 nucleotides are TGTGCCAGCAGCCAAGAAGCGGTCGGGCAGCCCCAGCATTTT.

This clone was found once. This chain links TRBV5-1 with TRBJ1-2; 9 nucleotides match TRBD1. Trimming removed 3 bases from V and 4 bases from J; junction bases left unmatched: 13. This CDR3 is 17 amino acids long. Per germline, CDR1 SGHRS and CDR2 YFSETQ. CDR3 nucleotide sequence: TGCGCCAGCAGCTCCGGGACAGGGTTACGGGACACCTATGGCTACACCTTC. Protein sequence: CASSSGTGLRDTYGYTF.

This clone is a singleton in its sample. This sequence joins TRBV27 and TRBJ2-1; possible D gene TRBD1, 6 bases. Germline-derived CDR1 and CDR2 are MNHEY and SMNVEV (reference sequence). The CDR3 is made up of 15 amino acids. V dropped 5 bases and J dropped 2 bases, with 13 bases sitting between them. CDR3 amino acids: CASSQQGNPYNEQFF. DNA of the CDR3: TGTGCCAGCAGTCAACAGGGTAACCCCTACAATGAGCAGTTCTTC.

This rearrangement joins TRBV25-1 to TRBJ2-3; weak D call: TRBD2 (5 bases). This CDR3 contains 14 residues. CDR1 MGHDK and CDR2 SYGVNS come from the germline V gene. V was shortened by 4 bases and J by 1 base, with 9 bases between the two germline ends. The CDR3 DNA follows: TGTGCCAGCAGTGGACGGGGTCGCACAGATACGCAGTATTTT. It specifies CASSGRGRTDTQYF.

The chain couples TRBV4-3 to TRBJ1-2; no reliable D call. V dropped 1 base and J dropped 4 bases, with 13 bases sitting between them. The CDR3 has 15 residues. Looked up from germline, CDR1 is LGHNA and CDR2 is YSLEER. The CDR3 bases are TGCGCCAGCAGCCAAGGGCGGGCGGAGGTCTATGGCTACACCTTC. Its protein is CASSQGRAEVYGYTF.

V and J are TRBV9 and TRBJ2-5; 7 bases fit TRBD2. V dropped 5 bases and J dropped 9; count of bases not matched to a gene: 10. The CDR3 totals 13 residues. Germline-derived CDR1 and CDR2 are SGDLS and YYNGEE. The CDR3 nucleotides read TGTGCCAGCAGTGATGGACTAGGTGGGGCCCAGTACTTC. It encodes CASSDGLGGAQYF.

The chain is built from TRBV18 and TRBJ1-1, with no clear D. The length of the CDR3 is 13 residues. The V end was cut by 3 bases, the J end by 1 base, with 6 bases between. In germline, CDR1 is KGHSH, CDR2 LQKENI. In nucleotides, the CDR3 is TGTGCCAGCTCACCCCAAAAGAACACTGAAGCTTTCTTT. Translated: CASSPQKNTEAFF.

The V and J genes are TRBV6-5 and TRBJ1-3; TRBD1 aligns across 8 bases. The trim removed 2 bases at V and 1 base at J, leaving 1 base unmatched. Germline assignment: CDR1 MNHEY and CDR2 SVGAGI. The CDR3 loop spans 15 amino acids. Written as DNA, the CDR3 is TGTGCCAGCAGTTACGGACAGGGTTCTGGAAACACCATATATTTT. Translating gives CASSYGQGSGNTIYF.

The rearrangement links TRBV5-5 to TRBJ1-1, with D hard to call. The CDR3 totals 13 residues. Germline-derived CDR1 and CDR2 are SGHKS and YYEKEE (reference sequence). Between the trimmed V and J ends, which lost 2 bases and 7 bases, there was a span of 12 bases. The CDR3 DNA reads TGTGCCAGCAGCTTCGGGCCCGGGAATGAAGCTTTCTTT. This codes for CASSFGPGNEAFF.

The table lists this clone with a count of one. This sequence joins TRBV5-5 and TRBJ2-1; 9 bases fit TRBD1. Trimming at V came to 2 bases and at J to 0 bases, leaving 6 bases not matched to a gene. The germline V gene has CDR1 SGHKS and CDR2 YYEKEE (reference sequence). The CDR3 is 17 amino acids. The CDR3 sequence: CASSFMDRGISYNEQFF. CDR3 DNA sequence: TGTGCCAGCAGCTTTATGGACAGGGGAATCTCCTACAATGAGCAGTTCTTC.

This clone was detected many times. This chain links TRBV30 with TRBJ2-1, with D maybe TRBD1 (5 bases). The V gene's germline CDR1 is GTSNPN and CDR2 SVGIG (reference sequence). Trimming removed 4 bases from V and 7 bases from J, with 17 bases in between. The CDR3 consists of 14 residues. The chain's CDR3 is CAWTPGQGRNEQFF. CDR3 in DNA: TGTGCCTGGACCCCCGGGCAGGGTAGGAATGAGCAGTTCTTC.

This clone turned up a few times. The V call is TRBV19, the J call TRBJ2-2, with D possibly matching TRBD2 (6 bases). The CDR3 loop spans 15 amino acids. V dropped 7 bases and J dropped 0 bases, with 12 bases sitting between them. Germline V gene data show CDR1 as LNHDA and CDR2 as SQIVND (reference sequence). CDR3 bases: TGTGCCAGTACCCCGGGGGATTCGAACACCGGGGAGCTGTTTTTT. As protein: CASTPGDSNTGELFF. Full variable domain (rest looked up from reference TRBV19 and TRBJ2-2): DGGITQSPKYLFRKEGQNVTLSCEQNLNHDAMYWYRQDPGQGLRLIYYSQIVNDFQKGDIAEGYSVSREKKESFPLTVTSAQKNPTAFYLCASTPGDSNTGELFFGEGSRLTVL.

The chain joins TRBV11-2 to TRBJ2-5; unclear D gene. Looked up from germline, CDR1 is SGHAT and CDR2 is FQNNGV. Between the trimmed V and J ends, which lost 2 bases and 4 bases, there was a span of 5 bases. The CDR3 consists of 12 residues. The CDR3: CASSLPGETQYF. As DNA, the CDR3 is TGTGCCAGCAGCTTACCCGGAGAGACCCAGTACTTC.

V and J are TRBV4-2 and TRBJ2-5; a possible D gene is TRBD2 (6 bases). Trimming pared 0 bases from V and 7 bases from J, leaving 18 bases between. Germline V lookup: CDR1 LGHNA, CDR2 YNFKEQ. The CDR3 is 16 amino acids. The CDR3 bases are TGTGCCAGCAGCCAAGATTCTGGGCGGGGACGTGGGACCCAGTACTTC. It codes for CASSQDSGRGRGTQYF.

J is TRBJ1-1 and V is TRBV5-4; 9 nucleotides match TRBD1. The germline V gene has CDR1 SGHNT and CDR2 YYREEE (reference sequence). Losses at the gene ends were 3 bases for V and 3 bases for J; bases not matched to a gene: 6. This CDR3 has 15 residues. CDR3 in amino acids: CASSSPGQGYTEAFF. In nucleotides, the CDR3 is TGTGCCAGCAGCTCCCCGGGACAGGGCTACACTGAAGCTTTCTTT.

This CDR3 is CASSQDPGDRYEQYF. CDR3 DNA sequence: TGTGCCAGCAGCCAAGATCCGGGAGACCGCTACGAGCAGTACTTC. V is TRBV4-2 and J is TRBJ2-7; possible D gene TRBD2, 6 bases. Germline V gene data show CDR1 as LGHNA and CDR2 as YNFKEQ. The CDR3 covers 15 residues. The germline V and J ends were trimmed by 0 bases and 3 bases, with 12 bases remaining between them.

This chain uses TRBV7-3 with TRBJ2-5, with TRBD2 matching over 14 bases. Unmatched junction bases numbered 4, after V lost 5 bases and J lost 2 bases. The germline CDR1 and CDR2 sequences are SGHTA and FQGTGA. This CDR3 spans 16 amino acids. The DNA of the CDR3 is TGTGCCAGCAGCCGAGGGACTAGCGGGAGTCAAGAGACCCAGTACTTC. The encoded protein is CASSRGTSGSQETQYF.